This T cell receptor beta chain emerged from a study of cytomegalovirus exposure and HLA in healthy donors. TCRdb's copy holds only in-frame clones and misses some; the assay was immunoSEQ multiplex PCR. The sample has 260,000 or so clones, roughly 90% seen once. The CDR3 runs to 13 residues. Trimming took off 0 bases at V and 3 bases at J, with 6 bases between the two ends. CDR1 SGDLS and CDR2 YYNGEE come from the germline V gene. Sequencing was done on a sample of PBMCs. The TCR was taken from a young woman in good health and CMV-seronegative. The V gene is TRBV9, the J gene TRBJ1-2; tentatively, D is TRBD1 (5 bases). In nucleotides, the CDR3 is TGTGCCAGCAGCGTAGGACAGTACTATGGCTACACCTTC. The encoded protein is CASSVGQYYGYTF.